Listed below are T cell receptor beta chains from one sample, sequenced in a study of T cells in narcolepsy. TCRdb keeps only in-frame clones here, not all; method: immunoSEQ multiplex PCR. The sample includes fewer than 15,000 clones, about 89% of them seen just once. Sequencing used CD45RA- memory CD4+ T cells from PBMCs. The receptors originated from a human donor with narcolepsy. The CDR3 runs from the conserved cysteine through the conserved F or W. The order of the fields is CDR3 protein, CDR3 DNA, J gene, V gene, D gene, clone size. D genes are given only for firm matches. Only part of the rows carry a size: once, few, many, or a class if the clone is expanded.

CDR3aa: CASSSREPREQFF
CDR3nt: TGTGCCAGCAGCTCCCGGGAGCCACGGGAGCAGTTCTTC
j_gene: TRBJ2-1
v_gene: TRBV11-3
d_gene: -
abundance: -

CDR3aa: CASSRSGTASEQYF
CDR3nt: TGTGCCAGCTCACGTTCAGGGACAGCCAGCGAGCAGTACTTC
j_gene: TRBJ2-7
v_gene: TRBV18
d_gene: TRBD1
abundance: -

CDR3aa: CASSASRTSREQYF
CDR3nt: TGTGCCAGCAGCGCATCCCGGACTAGTCGCGAGCAGTACTTC
j_gene: TRBJ2-7
v_gene: TRBV9
d_gene: TRBD2
abundance: -

CDR3aa: CASSFLGGYEQYF
CDR3nt: TGTGCCAGCAGCTTCCTCGGAGGATACGAGCAGTACTTC
j_gene: TRBJ2-7
v_gene: TRBV5-6
d_gene: -
abundance: -

CDR3aa: CASSLARPGVGELFF
CDR3nt: TGTGCCAGCAGCTTAGCGCGGCCGGGAGTAGGGGAGCTGTTTTTT
j_gene: TRBJ2-2
v_gene: TRBV7-2
d_gene: -
abundance: -

CDR3aa: CASSEGQGSEQYF
CDR3nt: TGTGCCAGCAGCGAGGGACAGGGGAGCGAGCAGTACTTC
j_gene: TRBJ2-7
v_gene: TRBV7-6
d_gene: TRBD1
abundance: -

CDR3aa: CASSLSVNTEAFF
CDR3nt: TGTGCCAGCAGCTTGAGCGTGAACACTGAAGCTTTCTTT
j_gene: TRBJ1-1
v_gene: TRBV7-7
d_gene: -
abundance: -

CDR3aa: CASSRWSDTQYF
CDR3nt: TGTGCCAGCAGCCGGTGGTCAGATACGCAGTATTTT
j_gene: TRBJ2-3
v_gene: TRBV5-4
d_gene: -
abundance: -

CDR3aa: CASSHPGQGEETQYF
CDR3nt: TGTGCCAGCAGCCACCCGGGACAGGGGGAGGAGACCCAGTACTTC
j_gene: TRBJ2-5
v_gene: TRBV28
d_gene: TRBD1
abundance: -

CDR3aa: CASRAGTGDTQYF
CDR3nt: TGTGCCAGCAGGGCCGGGACAGGGGATACGCAGTATTTT
j_gene: TRBJ2-3
v_gene: TRBV2
d_gene: TRBD1
abundance: -

CDR3aa: CASSYWDPERGEKLFF
CDR3nt: TGTGCCAGCAGTTACTGGGACCCTGAGCGGGGGGAAAAACTGTTTTTT
j_gene: TRBJ1-4
v_gene: TRBV6-5
d_gene: -
abundance: -

CDR3aa: CASSYLGQGDSYTF
CDR3nt: TGTGCCAGCAGCTACCTTGGACAGGGCGATAGCTACACCTTC
j_gene: TRBJ1-2
v_gene: TRBV7-2
d_gene: TRBD1
abundance: -

CDR3aa: CASSIDPGQLQPQHF
CDR3nt: TGTGCCAGTAGTATAGATCCGGGACAACTTCAGCCCCAGCATTTT
j_gene: TRBJ1-5
v_gene: TRBV19
d_gene: -
abundance: once

CDR3aa: CASRPTSGTRDTQYF
CDR3nt: TGTGCCAGCAGACCTACTAGCGGCACCAGAGATACGCAGTATTTT
j_gene: TRBJ2-3
v_gene: TRBV28
d_gene: TRBD2
abundance: -

CDR3aa: CAISELGQVNEQYF
CDR3nt: TGTGCCATCAGTGAGTTGGGGCAGGTCAACGAGCAGTACTTC
j_gene: TRBJ2-7
v_gene: TRBV10-3
d_gene: -
abundance: -

CDR3aa: CASSLYGGEFTGELFF
CDR3nt: TGTGCCAGCTCCTTATACGGCGGGGAATTCACCGGGGAGCTGTTTTTT
j_gene: TRBJ2-2
v_gene: TRBV6-6
d_gene: -
abundance: -

CDR3aa: CASSPRQGMAYEQYF
CDR3nt: TGTGCCAGTAGCCCCAGACAGGGAATGGCCTACGAGCAGTACTTC
j_gene: TRBJ2-7
v_gene: TRBV19
d_gene: TRBD1
abundance: -

CDR3aa: CASSGLETQYF
CDR3nt: TGTGCCAGCTCAGGGTTGGAGACCCAGTACTTC
j_gene: TRBJ2-5
v_gene: TRBV2
d_gene: -
abundance: -

CDR3aa: CASTRVAGGRDTQYF
CDR3nt: TGTGCCAGCACCCGAGTGGCGGGGGGCAGAGATACGCAGTATTTT
j_gene: TRBJ2-3
v_gene: TRBV6-1
d_gene: TRBD2
abundance: once

CDR3aa: CASRAPGGTEAFF
CDR3nt: TGCGCCAGCCGTGCCCCGGGTGGGACTGAAGCTTTCTTT
j_gene: TRBJ1-1
v_gene: TRBV5-1
d_gene: -
abundance: -

CDR3aa: CASSRNNRGNQPQHF
CDR3nt: TGTGCCAGCAGTCGAAATAACAGAGGCAATCAGCCCCAGCATTTT
j_gene: TRBJ1-5
v_gene: TRBV6-1
d_gene: -
abundance: -

CDR3aa: CASSLGLGGFGANYGYTF
CDR3nt: TGTGCCAGCAGCTTGGGTCTAGGGGGCTTTGGAGCTAACTATGGCTACACCTTC
j_gene: TRBJ1-2
v_gene: TRBV5-6
d_gene: TRBD1
abundance: -

CDR3aa: CASSLYLAGALSGANVLTF
CDR3nt: TGCGCCAGCAGCTTGTACCTAGCGGGAGCGTTATCTGGGGCCAACGTCCTGACTTTC
j_gene: TRBJ2-6
v_gene: TRBV5-1
d_gene: TRBD2
abundance: -

CDR3aa: CASSIEPQGWKTQYF
CDR3nt: TGTGCCAGTAGTATAGAACCACAGGGTTGGAAGACCCAGTACTTC
j_gene: TRBJ2-5
v_gene: TRBV19
d_gene: -
abundance: -

CDR3aa: CAAGTSGRYEQFF
CDR3nt: TGTGCCGCCGGGACTAGCGGGAGATATGAGCAGTTCTTC
j_gene: TRBJ2-1
v_gene: TRBV25-1
d_gene: TRBD2
abundance: -

CDR3aa: CASRNISTGDKIATNEKLFF
CDR3nt: TGTGCAAGTCGCAACATTTCGACAGGGGACAAAATTGCAACTAATGAAAAACTGTTTTTT
j_gene: TRBJ1-4
v_gene: TRBV12-2
d_gene: -
abundance: -

CDR3aa: CASSRSPTGEFF
CDR3nt: TGTGCCAGCAGCCGCTCCCCTACGGGTGAGTTCTTC
j_gene: TRBJ2-1
v_gene: TRBV7-8
d_gene: -
abundance: -

CDR3aa: CASSLGQPLNEQFF
CDR3nt: TGTGCCAGCTCCTTGGGACAGCCCTTGAATGAGCAGTTCTTC
j_gene: TRBJ2-1
v_gene: TRBV14
d_gene: TRBD1
abundance: -

CDR3aa: CASSRREGPNEQFF
CDR3nt: TGTGCCAGCAGTAGGCGGGAGGGCCCAAATGAGCAGTTCTTC
j_gene: TRBJ2-1
v_gene: TRBV6-4
d_gene: TRBD2
abundance: -

CDR3aa: CASSSEGAMVNTEAFF
CDR3nt: TGCGCCAGCAGCTCTGAGGGGGCGATGGTTAACACTGAAGCTTTCTTT
j_gene: TRBJ1-1
v_gene: TRBV5-1
d_gene: TRBD1
abundance: -

CDR3aa: CASRSVSGNTGELFF
CDR3nt: TGTGCCAGCAGATCCGTGAGCGGAAACACCGGGGAGCTGTTTTTT
j_gene: TRBJ2-2
v_gene: TRBV27
d_gene: -
abundance: -

CDR3aa: CASSDSGEGWDEQFF
CDR3nt: TGTGCCAGCAGTGACTCGGGAGAGGGTTGGGATGAGCAGTTCTTC
j_gene: TRBJ2-1
v_gene: TRBV6-4
d_gene: -
abundance: -

CDR3aa: CASSFGAGFKANEKLFF
CDR3nt: TGCGCCAGCAGCTTCGGGGCGGGATTTAAGGCTAATGAAAAACTGTTTTTT
j_gene: TRBJ1-4
v_gene: TRBV5-1
d_gene: -
abundance: -

CDR3aa: CASSIHPRGKGSTDTQYF
CDR3nt: TGTGCCAGCAGCATTCACCCCCGGGGGAAGGGTTCCACAGATACGCAGTATTTT
j_gene: TRBJ2-3
v_gene: TRBV7-3
d_gene: -
abundance: -

CDR3aa: CASSGTRGAGNQPQHF
CDR3nt: TGTGCCAGCAGTGGAACTCGGGGAGCTGGCAATCAGCCCCAGCATTTT
j_gene: TRBJ1-5
v_gene: TRBV6-1
d_gene: -
abundance: -

CDR3aa: CASGSSGSATYNEQFF
CDR3nt: TGTGCCAGCGGATCTAGCGGGAGCGCTACCTACAATGAGCAGTTCTTC
j_gene: TRBJ2-1
v_gene: TRBV9
d_gene: TRBD2
abundance: -

CDR3aa: CASSYNTSPRETQYF
CDR3nt: TGTGCCAGCAGTTACAATACTAGCCCCAGGGAGACCCAGTACTTC
j_gene: TRBJ2-5
v_gene: TRBV6-6
d_gene: -
abundance: -

CDR3aa: CASSPRDPLAGRTDTQYF
CDR3nt: TGTGCCAGCAGCCCGAGGGATCCACTAGCGGGCCGCACAGATACGCAGTATTTT
j_gene: TRBJ2-3
v_gene: TRBV9
d_gene: TRBD2
abundance: -

CDR3aa: CASSKGSGGILYNEQFF
CDR3nt: TGTGCCAGTAGTAAGGGTAGCGGGGGGATTCTCTACAATGAGCAGTTCTTC
j_gene: TRBJ2-1
v_gene: TRBV19
d_gene: TRBD2
abundance: few

CDR3aa: CASSKVRGRKGTEAFF
CDR3nt: TGTGCCAGCAGCAAAGTGAGGGGGCGCAAGGGCACTGAAGCTTTCTTT
j_gene: TRBJ1-1
v_gene: TRBV21-1
d_gene: -
abundance: -

CDR3aa: CAWIAPSTDTQYF
CDR3nt: TGTGCCTGGATTGCGCCCAGCACAGATACGCAGTATTTT
j_gene: TRBJ2-3
v_gene: TRBV30
d_gene: -
abundance: -

CDR3aa: CASSPSGLGYEQFF
CDR3nt: TGTGCCAGCAGTCCGAGCGGGCTGGGGTATGAGCAGTTCTTC
j_gene: TRBJ2-1
v_gene: TRBV11-3
d_gene: -
abundance: -

CDR3aa: CASSLLDRANTGELFF
CDR3nt: TGTGCCAGCAGTTTACTGGACAGGGCAAACACCGGGGAGCTGTTTTTT
j_gene: TRBJ2-2
v_gene: TRBV27
d_gene: TRBD1
abundance: -

CDR3aa: CASSLATRPQETQYF
CDR3nt: TGCGCCAGCAGCTTGGCGACTAGACCCCAAGAGACCCAGTACTTC
j_gene: TRBJ2-5
v_gene: TRBV5-1
d_gene: -
abundance: -

CDR3aa: CASHPAGTGNTIYF
CDR3nt: TGTGCCAGTCATCCGGCAGGGACTGGAAACACCATATATTTT
j_gene: TRBJ1-3
v_gene: TRBV18
d_gene: -
abundance: few

CDR3aa: CASSSRGLGLNTEAFF
CDR3nt: TGCGCCAGCAGCTCGAGGGGGCTCGGCCTGAACACTGAAGCTTTCTTT
j_gene: TRBJ1-1
v_gene: TRBV5-1
d_gene: TRBD1
abundance: -

CDR3aa: CASSLEDRGMTYTF
CDR3nt: TGCGCCAGCAGCTTGGAGGACAGGGGAATGACCTACACCTTC
j_gene: TRBJ1-2
v_gene: TRBV5-1
d_gene: TRBD1
abundance: -

CDR3aa: CAWSEQGGNEQFF
CDR3nt: TGTGCCTGGAGTGAACAGGGCGGGAATGAGCAGTTCTTC
j_gene: TRBJ2-1
v_gene: TRBV30
d_gene: -
abundance: -

CDR3aa: CASTVTPGTGELFF
CDR3nt: TGTGCCAGCACCGTTACTCCGGGGACCGGGGAGCTGTTTTTT
j_gene: TRBJ2-2
v_gene: TRBV7-2
d_gene: -
abundance: -

CDR3aa: CASSLPGGGQNTGELFF
CDR3nt: TGCGCCAGCAGCCTCCCGGGGGGTGGACAGAACACCGGGGAGCTGTTTTTT
j_gene: TRBJ2-2
v_gene: TRBV5-1
d_gene: TRBD2
abundance: -

CDR3aa: CASSTTPYNEQFF
CDR3nt: TGTGCCAGCAGCACGACTCCCTACAATGAGCAGTTCTTC
j_gene: TRBJ2-1
v_gene: TRBV7-9
d_gene: -
abundance: -

CDR3aa: CSVEDRTGFEQFF
CDR3nt: TGCAGCGTTGAAGACCGAACAGGGTTCGAGCAGTTCTTC
j_gene: TRBJ2-1
v_gene: TRBV29-1
d_gene: -
abundance: -

CDR3aa: CAITGTSGSLVDTQYF
CDR3nt: TGTGCCATCACCGGGACTAGCGGGAGTTTGGTGGATACGCAGTATTTT
j_gene: TRBJ2-3
v_gene: TRBV10-3
d_gene: TRBD2
abundance: -

CDR3aa: CASSLPGKETQYF
CDR3nt: TGTGCCAGCAGCTTGCCAGGGAAAGAGACCCAGTACTTC
j_gene: TRBJ2-5
v_gene: TRBV5-5
d_gene: -
abundance: -